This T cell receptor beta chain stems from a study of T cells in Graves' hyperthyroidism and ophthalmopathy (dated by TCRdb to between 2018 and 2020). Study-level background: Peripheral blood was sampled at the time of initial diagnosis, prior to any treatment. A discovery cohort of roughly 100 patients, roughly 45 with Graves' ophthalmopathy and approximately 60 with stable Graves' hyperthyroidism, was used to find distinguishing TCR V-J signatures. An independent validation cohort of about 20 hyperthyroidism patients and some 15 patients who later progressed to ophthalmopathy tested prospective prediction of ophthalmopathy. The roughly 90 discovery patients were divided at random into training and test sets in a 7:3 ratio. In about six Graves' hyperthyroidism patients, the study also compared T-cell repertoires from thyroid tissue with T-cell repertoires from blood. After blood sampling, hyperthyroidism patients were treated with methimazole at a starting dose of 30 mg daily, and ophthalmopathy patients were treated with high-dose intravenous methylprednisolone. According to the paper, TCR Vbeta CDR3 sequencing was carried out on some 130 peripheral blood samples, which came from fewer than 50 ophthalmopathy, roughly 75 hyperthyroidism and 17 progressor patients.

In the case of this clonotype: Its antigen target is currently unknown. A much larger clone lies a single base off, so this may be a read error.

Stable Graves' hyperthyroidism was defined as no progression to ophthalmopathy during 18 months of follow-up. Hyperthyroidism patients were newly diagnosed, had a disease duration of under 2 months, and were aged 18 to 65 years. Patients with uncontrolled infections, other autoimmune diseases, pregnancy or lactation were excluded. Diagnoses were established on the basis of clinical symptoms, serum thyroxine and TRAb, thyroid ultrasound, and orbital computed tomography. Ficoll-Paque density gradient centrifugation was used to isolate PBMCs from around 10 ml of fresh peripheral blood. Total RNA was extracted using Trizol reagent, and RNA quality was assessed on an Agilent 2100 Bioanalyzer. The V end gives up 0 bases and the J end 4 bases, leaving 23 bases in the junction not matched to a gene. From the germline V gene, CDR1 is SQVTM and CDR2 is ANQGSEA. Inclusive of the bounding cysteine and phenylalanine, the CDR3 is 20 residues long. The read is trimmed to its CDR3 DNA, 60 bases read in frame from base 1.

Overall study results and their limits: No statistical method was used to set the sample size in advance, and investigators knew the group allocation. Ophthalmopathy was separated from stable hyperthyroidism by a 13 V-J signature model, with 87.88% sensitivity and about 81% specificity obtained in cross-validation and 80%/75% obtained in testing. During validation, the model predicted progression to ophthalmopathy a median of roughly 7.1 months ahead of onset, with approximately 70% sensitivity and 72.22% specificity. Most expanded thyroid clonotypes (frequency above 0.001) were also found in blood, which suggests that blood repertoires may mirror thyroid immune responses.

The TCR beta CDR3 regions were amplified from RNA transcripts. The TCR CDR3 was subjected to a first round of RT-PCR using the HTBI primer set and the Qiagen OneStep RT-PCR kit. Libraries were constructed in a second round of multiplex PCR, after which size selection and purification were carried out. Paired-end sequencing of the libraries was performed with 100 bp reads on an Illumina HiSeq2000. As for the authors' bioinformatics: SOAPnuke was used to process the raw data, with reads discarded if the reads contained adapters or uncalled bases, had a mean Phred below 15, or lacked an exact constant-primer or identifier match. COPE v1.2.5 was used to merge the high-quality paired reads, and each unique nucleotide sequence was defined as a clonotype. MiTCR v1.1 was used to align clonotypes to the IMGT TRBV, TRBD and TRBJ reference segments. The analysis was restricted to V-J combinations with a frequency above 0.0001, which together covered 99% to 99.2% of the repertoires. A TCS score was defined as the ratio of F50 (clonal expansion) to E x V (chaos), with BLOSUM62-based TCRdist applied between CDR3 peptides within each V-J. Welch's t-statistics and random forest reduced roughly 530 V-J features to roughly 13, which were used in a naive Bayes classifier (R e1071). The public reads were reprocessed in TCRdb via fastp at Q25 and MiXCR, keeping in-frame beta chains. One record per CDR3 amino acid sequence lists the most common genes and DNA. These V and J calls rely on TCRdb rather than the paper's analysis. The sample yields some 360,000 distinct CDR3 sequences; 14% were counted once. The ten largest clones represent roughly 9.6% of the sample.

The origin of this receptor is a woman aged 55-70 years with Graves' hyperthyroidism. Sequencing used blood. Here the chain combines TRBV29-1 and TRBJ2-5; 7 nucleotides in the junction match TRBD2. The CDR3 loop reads CSVEDMSRRERQLRIETQYF. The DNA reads TGCAGCGTTGAAGACATGTCTCGGCGGGAGCGCCAGCTTAGGATAGAGACCCAGTACTTC.